This T cell receptor beta chain stems from a study of cytomegalovirus exposure and HLA in healthy donors. This clone appeared a few times. This CDR3 has 13 amino acids. The germline V gene has CDR1 MNHEY and CDR2 SMNVEV (reference sequence). Trimming took 7 bases from V and 3 from J, leaving 12 bases between them. The primer mix had 60 Vbeta and 13 Jbeta primers. The protocol was immunoSEQ multiplex PCR, while the TCRdb copy is restricted to in-frame clones and leaves out a portion. The sample consists of about 130,000 clones, roughly 78% of them appearing once. This receptor was obtained from a man aged 25 to 40 in good health and CMV-seronegative. The chain uses TRBV27 and TRBJ2-5; tentatively, D is TRBD2 (6 bases). The sequenced sample consisted of PBMCs. This CDR3 is CASTGGGEETQYF. In DNA form, the CDR3 reads TGTGCCAGCACTGGGGGAGGAGAAGAGACCCAGTACTTC.